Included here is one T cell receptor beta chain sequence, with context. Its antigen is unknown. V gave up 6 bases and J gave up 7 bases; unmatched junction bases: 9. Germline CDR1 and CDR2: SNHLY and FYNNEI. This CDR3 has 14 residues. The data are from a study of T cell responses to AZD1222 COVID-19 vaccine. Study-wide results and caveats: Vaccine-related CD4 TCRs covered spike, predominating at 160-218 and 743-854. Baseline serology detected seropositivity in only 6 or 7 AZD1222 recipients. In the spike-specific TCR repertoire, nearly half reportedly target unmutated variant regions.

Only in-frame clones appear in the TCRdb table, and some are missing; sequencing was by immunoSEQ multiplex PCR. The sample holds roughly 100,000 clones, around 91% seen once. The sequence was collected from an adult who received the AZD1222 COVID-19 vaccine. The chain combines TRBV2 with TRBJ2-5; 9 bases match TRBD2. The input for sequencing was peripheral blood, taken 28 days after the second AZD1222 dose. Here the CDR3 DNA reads TGTGCCAGCAGGGAGGGACTAGCTAGGTGGACCCAGTACTTC. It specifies CASREGLARWTQYF. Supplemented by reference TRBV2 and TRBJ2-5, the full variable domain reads EPEVTQTPSHQVTQMGQEVILRCVPISNHLYFYWYRQILGQKVEFLVSFYNNEISEKSEIFDDQFSVERPDGSNFTLKIRSTKLEDSAMYFCASREGLARWTQYFGPGTRLLVL.